This T cell receptor (beta chain) was identified in a study of regulatory T cells in long-lasting Graves disease (dated by TCRdb to about 2021). Notes on the research overall: Patients with newly diagnosed Graves' disease had been on antithyroid drugs for under 3 months. This study used TCR sequencing and RNA sequencing of peripheral blood to compare persistent Graves' disease patients against newly diagnosed Graves' disease patients. The study was registered as a clinical trial and conducted in China. A total of around 35 samples underwent TCR sequencing: about 13 from persistent and around 20 from newly diagnosed Graves' disease patients. Paper-wide results and their limitations: The small sample size was acknowledged by the authors as a limitation that may reduce accuracy. Compared with newly diagnosed patients, persistent Graves' disease patients had lower TCR Shannon entropy and fewer highly expanded clones, which suggests clonal expansion. A larger number of public clonotypes was shared among persistent patients (about 2,700) than among newly diagnosed patients (roughly 970). TRBV28, TRBJ1-2 and TRBJ2-5 were preferentially used in persistent disease, while TRBV20-1 and TRBJ2-1 were favored in newly diagnosed disease. Sequencing and analysis were limited to the TCR beta chain. Only peripheral blood was studied, because thyroid tissue, the primary lesion, was inaccessible.

At least ten counts were recorded for this clonotype. No antigen is known for it. One base away there is no much larger clone; base qualities are not given. The CDR3 runs 13 residues from the cysteine to the phenylalanine. Just CDR3 DNA is preserved here, 39 bases in frame from base 1. The CDR1 and CDR2 encoded by the germline V gene are KGHDR and SFDVKD. V lost 6 bases and J lost 1 base; the stretch between them is 8 bases long. The library came from multiplex PCR. TCRdb names Illumina HiSeq 4000 as the instrument used. CDR3 regions were amplified by Arm-PCR with iRepertoire HTBI primers to construct TCR beta libraries. PCR products were gel purified before sequencing. In the original analysis: Gene usage analysis of CDR3 amino acid clonotypes used the 55 to 80 TRBV and 12 to 15 TRBJ segments found across samples. Filtered high-quality paired reads were merged into contigs using COPE and FqMerger. Contigs were aligned with BLAST to IMGT TRBV, TRBD and TRBJ reference genes, and CDR3 was defined per IMGT. Highly expanded clones were defined as clonotypes with a frequency above 0.1%. Repertoire diversity was measured by Shannon entropy, and V-J evenness by the Gini coefficient. A clonotype found in more than one individual was treated as public. TCRdb reran the public reads through fastp at Q25 and MiXCR, keeping productive beta chains. Entries are consolidated by CDR3 protein sequence, retaining the most common genes and DNA. In this record, the V and J calls reflect TCRdb's handling and not the investigators' own analysis. The sample records about 540,000 distinct CDR3 sequences, roughly 13% of which are singletons. The top ten hold 10% of the sample.

Explained via the paper, the time point label denotes: newly diagnosed GD, antithyroid drugs for less than 3 months. For both TCR sequencing and RNA sequencing, RNA was extracted from PBMCs using TRIzol. The diagnosis of Graves' disease was made according to American Thyroid Association guidelines. Patients for the study were recruited at an endocrinology department in Xi'an, China. Each patient gave 7 to 9.5 milliliters of peripheral blood, collected in an EDTA anticoagulant tube. PBMCs were isolated by Ficoll Paque Plus density gradient separation without further T cell sorting. An Agilent 2100 Bioanalyzer and agarose gel were used to check RNA quality, and a NanoDrop 2000 was used to measure RNA concentration. These data were likewise used in another study, on T cells in Graves' hyperthyroidism and ophthalmopathy. Drawing on the second study: Stable Graves' hyperthyroidism was defined as the absence of progression to ophthalmopathy over 18 months of follow-up. Hyperthyroidism patients were aged 18 to 65 years and newly diagnosed, with disease duration of less than 2 months. Patients with uncontrolled infections, other autoimmune diseases, pregnancy or lactation were excluded. Clinical symptoms, serum thyroxine and TRAb, thyroid ultrasound, and orbital computed tomography formed the basis for the diagnoses. The first round of RT-PCR for the TCR CDR3 was performed with the HTBI primer set and the Qiagen OneStep RT-PCR kit. Most expanded thyroid clonotypes (frequency above 0.001) were also detected in blood, suggesting blood repertoires may reflect thyroid immune responses. Ophthalmopathy was separated from stable hyperthyroidism by a 13 V-J signature model, with around 90% sensitivity and 81% to 82% specificity obtained in cross-validation and 80%/75% obtained in testing. In validation, the model predicted progression to ophthalmopathy a median of around six months before onset, with approximately 68% sensitivity and about 72% specificity. To identify distinguishing TCR V-J signatures, a discovery cohort of 100 patients was used, comprising 43 with Graves' ophthalmopathy and 55 to 65 with stable Graves' hyperthyroidism. Whether ophthalmopathy could be predicted prospectively was tested in an independent validation cohort made up of approximately 19 hyperthyroidism patients plus 17 patients who later progressed to ophthalmopathy. The 95 to 100 discovery patients were randomly divided into training and test sets at a 7:3 ratio. Thyroid tissue and blood T-cell repertoires from more than five Graves' hyperthyroidism patients were also compared in the study. Once sampling was done, hyperthyroidism patients were given methimazole at a starting dose of 30 mg daily, whereas ophthalmopathy patients were given high-dose intravenous methylprednisolone. The libraries were constructed in a second round of multiplex PCR and then size-selected and purified. The libraries were sequenced on an Illumina HiSeq2000 using paired-end 100 bp reads. SOAPnuke was used to process the raw data, removing reads that contained adapters or uncalled bases, had a mean Phred below 15, or lacked an exact match to the constant primer or identifier. COPE v1.2.5 was used to merge the high-quality paired reads, and each unique nucleotide sequence was defined as a clonotype. MiTCR v1.1 was used to align the clonotypes against IMGT TRBV, TRBD and TRBJ reference segments. Analysis was restricted to V-J combinations with a frequency above 0.0001, which covered 98% to 99.2% of repertoires. A TCS score was defined as the ratio between F50 (clonal expansion) and ExV (chaos), using BLOSUM62-based TCRdist between CDR3 peptides within each V-J. Welch's t-statistics and random forest reduced 500 to 650 V-J features to around 14, which were used in a naive Bayes classifier (R e1071). Sample size was not statistically predetermined, and blinding of investigators to group allocation was not performed. The paper describes TCR Vbeta CDR3 sequencing of 120 to 150 peripheral blood samples, made up of roughly 40 ophthalmopathy patients, 70 to 75 hyperthyroidism patients and 17 progressor patients.

The specimen comprised peripheral blood mononuclear cells (PBMCs), sampled at new diagnosis, from a patient treated with antithyroid drugs. This receptor chain uses TRBV24-1 and TRBJ1-1; TRBD1 could be the D gene, as 5 bases match. This clonotype originated in a man aged 25 to 40 with Graves disease. Donor details come from another sample of the same person, matched by shared clones. The encoded CDR3 is CATSPDRNTEAFF. The DNA sequence is given as TGTGCCACCAGTCCCGACAGGAACACTGAAGCTTTCTTT.